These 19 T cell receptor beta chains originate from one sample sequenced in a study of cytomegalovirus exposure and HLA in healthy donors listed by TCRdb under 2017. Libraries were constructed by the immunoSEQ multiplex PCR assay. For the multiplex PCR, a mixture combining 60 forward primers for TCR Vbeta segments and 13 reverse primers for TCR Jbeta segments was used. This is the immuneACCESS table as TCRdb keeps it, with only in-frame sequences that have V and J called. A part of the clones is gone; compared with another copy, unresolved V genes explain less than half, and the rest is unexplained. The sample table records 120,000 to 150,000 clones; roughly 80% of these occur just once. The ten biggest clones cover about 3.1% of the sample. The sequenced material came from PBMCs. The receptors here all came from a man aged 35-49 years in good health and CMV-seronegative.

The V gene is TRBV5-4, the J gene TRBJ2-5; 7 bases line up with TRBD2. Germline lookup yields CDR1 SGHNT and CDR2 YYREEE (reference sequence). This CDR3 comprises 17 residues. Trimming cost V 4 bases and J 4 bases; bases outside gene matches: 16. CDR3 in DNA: TGTGCCAGCAGCGCGGGGGTTGCCCTGGGTCCTGGAGAGACCCAGTACTTC. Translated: CASSAGVALGPGETQYF.

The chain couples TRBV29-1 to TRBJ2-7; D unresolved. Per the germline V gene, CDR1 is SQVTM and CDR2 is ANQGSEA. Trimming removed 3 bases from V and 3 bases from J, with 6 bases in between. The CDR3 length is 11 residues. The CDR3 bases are TGCAGCGTTGAGTACGGCTACGAGCAGTACTTC. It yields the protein CSVEYGYEQYF.

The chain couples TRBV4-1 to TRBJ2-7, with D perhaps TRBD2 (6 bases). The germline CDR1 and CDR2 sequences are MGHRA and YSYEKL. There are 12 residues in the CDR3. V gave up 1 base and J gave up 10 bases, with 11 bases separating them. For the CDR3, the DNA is TGCGCCAGCAGCCAAGTCGGAGCGGGTCAGTACTTC. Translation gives CASSQVGAGQYF.

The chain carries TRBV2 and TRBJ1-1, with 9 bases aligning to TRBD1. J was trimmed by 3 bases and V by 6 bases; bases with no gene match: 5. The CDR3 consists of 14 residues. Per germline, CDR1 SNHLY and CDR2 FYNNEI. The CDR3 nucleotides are TGTGCCAGCAGCGGACAGGGGTGGGACACTGAAGCTTTCTTT. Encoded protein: CASSGQGWDTEAFF.

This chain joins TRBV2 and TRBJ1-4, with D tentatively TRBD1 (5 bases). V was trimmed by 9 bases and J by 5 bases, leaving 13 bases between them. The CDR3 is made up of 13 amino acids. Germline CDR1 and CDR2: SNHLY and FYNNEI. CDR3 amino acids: CASTGTENEKLFF. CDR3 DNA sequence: TGTGCCAGTACCGGGACTGAGAATGAAAAACTGTTTTTT.

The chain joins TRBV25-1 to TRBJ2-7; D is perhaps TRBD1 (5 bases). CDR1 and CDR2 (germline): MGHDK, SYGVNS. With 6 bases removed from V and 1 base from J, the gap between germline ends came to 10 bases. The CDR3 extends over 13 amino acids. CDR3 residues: CASRFDSSYEQYF. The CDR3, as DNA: TGTGCCAGCAGGTTCGACAGTTCCTACGAGCAGTACTTC.

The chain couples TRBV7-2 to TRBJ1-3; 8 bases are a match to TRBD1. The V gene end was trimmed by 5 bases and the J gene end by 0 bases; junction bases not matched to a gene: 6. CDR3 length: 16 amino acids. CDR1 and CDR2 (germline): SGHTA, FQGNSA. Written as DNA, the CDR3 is TGTGCCAGCAGCCCGCAAGACAGGGGCTCTGGAAACACCATATATTTT. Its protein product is CASSPQDRGSGNTIYF. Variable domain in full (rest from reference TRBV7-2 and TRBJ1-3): GAGVSQSPSNKVTEKGKDVELRCDPISGHTALYWYRQSLGQGLEFLIYFQGNSAPDKSGLPSDRFSAERTGGSVSTLTIQRTQQEDSAVYLCASSPQDRGSGNTIYFGEGSWLTVV.

The CDR3 sequence: CAISERTGASYEQYF. The CDR3 coding sequence is TGTGCCATCAGTGAGAGGACAGGGGCCTCATACGAGCAGTACTTC. The V gene is TRBV10-3, the J gene TRBJ2-7, with 9 bases that match TRBD1. CDR3 length equals 15 residues. Germline assignment: CDR1 ENHRY and CDR2 SYGVKD. J gave up 4 bases and V 2 bases, and 6 bases lay outside the gene matches.

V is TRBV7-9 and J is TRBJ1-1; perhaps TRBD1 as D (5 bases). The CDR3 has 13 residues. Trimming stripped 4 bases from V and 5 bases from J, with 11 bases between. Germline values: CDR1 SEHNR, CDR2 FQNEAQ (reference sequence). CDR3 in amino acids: CASSSPGGTEAFF. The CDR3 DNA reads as TGTGCCAGCAGCTCCCCGGGGGGTACTGAAGCTTTCTTT.

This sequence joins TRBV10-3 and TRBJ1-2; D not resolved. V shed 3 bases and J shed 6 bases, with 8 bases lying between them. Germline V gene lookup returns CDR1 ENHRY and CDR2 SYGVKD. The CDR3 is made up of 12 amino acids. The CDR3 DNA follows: TGTGCCATCAGTGAAAACGGGGATGGCTACACCTTC. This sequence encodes CAISENGDGYTF.

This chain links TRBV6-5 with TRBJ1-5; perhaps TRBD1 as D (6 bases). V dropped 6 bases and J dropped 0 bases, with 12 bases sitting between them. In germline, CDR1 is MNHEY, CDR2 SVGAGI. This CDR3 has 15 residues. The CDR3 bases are TGTGCCAGCAGAGCAGGGGCCGTTAGCAATCAGCCCCAGCATTTT. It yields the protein CASRAGAVSNQPQHF.

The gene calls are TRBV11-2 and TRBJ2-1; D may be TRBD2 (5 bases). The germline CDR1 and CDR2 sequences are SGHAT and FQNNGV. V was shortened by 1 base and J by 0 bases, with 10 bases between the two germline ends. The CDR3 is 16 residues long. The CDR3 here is CASSLAGKSSYNEQFF. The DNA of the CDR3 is TGTGCCAGCAGCTTAGCGGGGAAGAGCTCCTACAATGAGCAGTTCTTC.

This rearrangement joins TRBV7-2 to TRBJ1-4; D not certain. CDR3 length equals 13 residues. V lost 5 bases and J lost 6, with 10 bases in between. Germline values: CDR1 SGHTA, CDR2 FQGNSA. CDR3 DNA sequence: TGTGCCAGCAGCCAGTCTCGTGATGAAAAACTGTTTTTT. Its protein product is CASSQSRDEKLFF.

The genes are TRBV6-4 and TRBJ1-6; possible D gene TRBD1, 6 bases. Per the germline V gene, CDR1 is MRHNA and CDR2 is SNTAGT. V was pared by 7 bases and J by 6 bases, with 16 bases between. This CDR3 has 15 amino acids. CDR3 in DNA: TGTGCCAGCACCTATCAGGGGCAGATTAATTCACCCCTCCACTTT. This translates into CASTYQGQINSPLHF.

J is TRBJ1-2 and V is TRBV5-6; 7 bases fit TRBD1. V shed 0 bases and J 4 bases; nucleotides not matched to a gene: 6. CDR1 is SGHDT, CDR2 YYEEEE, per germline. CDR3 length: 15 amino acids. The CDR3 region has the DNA TGTGCCAGCAGCTTGGGCAGGGGGAGTTCCTATGGCTACACCTTC. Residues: CASSLGRGSSYGYTF.

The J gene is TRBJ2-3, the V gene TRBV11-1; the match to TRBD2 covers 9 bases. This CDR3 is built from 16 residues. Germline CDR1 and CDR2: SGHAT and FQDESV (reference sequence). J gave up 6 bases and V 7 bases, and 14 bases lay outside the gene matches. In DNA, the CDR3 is TGTGCCAGCAAGGCATTGGGCGGGGGGGCGATGGATACGCAGTATTTT. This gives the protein CASKALGGGAMDTQYF.

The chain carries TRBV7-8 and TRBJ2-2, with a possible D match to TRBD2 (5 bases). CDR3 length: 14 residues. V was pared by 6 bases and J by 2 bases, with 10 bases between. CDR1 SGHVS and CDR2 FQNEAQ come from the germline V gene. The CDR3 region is CASSRWTNTGELFF. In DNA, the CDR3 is TGTGCCAGCAGTCGGTGGACTAACACCGGGGAGCTGTTTTTT.

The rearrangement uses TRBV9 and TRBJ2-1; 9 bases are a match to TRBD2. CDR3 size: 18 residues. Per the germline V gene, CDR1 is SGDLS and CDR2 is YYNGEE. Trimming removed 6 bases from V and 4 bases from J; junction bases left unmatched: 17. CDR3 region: CASTAGTSPSIRYNEQFF. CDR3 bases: TGTGCCAGCACCGCCGGGACTAGCCCTTCTATTCGATACAATGAGCAGTTCTTC.

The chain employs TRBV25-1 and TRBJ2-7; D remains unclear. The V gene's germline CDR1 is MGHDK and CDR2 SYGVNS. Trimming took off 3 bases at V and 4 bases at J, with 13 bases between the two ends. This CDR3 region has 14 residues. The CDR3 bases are TGTGCCAGCAGTGATACCTATCCGAGTTACGAGCAGTACTTC. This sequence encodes CASSDTYPSYEQYF.